What follows is one TCR beta chain and its context. The target of this receptor is not known. No per-base quality is available; no much larger clone lies one base away. TCRbeta CDR3 regions were amplified from genomic DNA using the immunoSEQ Assay, a bias-controlled multiplex PCR. Turning to the authors' computational methods: Nucleated cell counts per sample were estimated from amplification of reference gene primers within the assay. To quantify the absolute abundance of each unique TCRbeta CDR3 rearrangement, sequence reads were collapsed and filtered. For each sample, productive Simpson clonality was calculated by taking the square root of Simpson's diversity index across productive rearrangements. TCRdb's version of the immuneACCESS table is confined to in-frame rearrangements and falls short of the full clone set. An unresolved V gene accounts for under half of the shortfall where checked; the remainder is of unknown origin. D and trimming come from the DNA, and the V and J calls and clone size come from that table. The table for this sample lists 35,000 to 45,000 clones; approximately 85% of them were counted only once. The leading ten clones occupy 31% of the sample.

This sample was included in a study of blood T cell repertoires in COVID-19 (TCRdb year 2020). At the level of the whole study: The collaborator samples originated in the United States, Italy and Spain and spanned the acute and convalescent phases of COVID-19. The repertoires were released in a freely available public database intended as a resource for research on the immune response to SARS-CoV-2. A de-identified subject ID, COVID-19 status, age in years and sex were almost always included in the sample metadata. The material from the prospective study consisted of cDNA or gDNA derived from T cells, B-cell-depleted T cells, or PBMCs. Where HLA class I and class II types were available, the types were taken from metadata supplied by the sample provider, not from assay-based typing. Samples came from the ongoing ImmuneRACE study (first 160 participants) plus 1,254 subjects from 6 global collaborators. Subjects who had been exposed to COVID-19, were actively infected with it, or had recovered from it provided the deeply sampled blood TCRbeta repertoires that made up the dataset. Overall study results and their limits: The quantity of clinical and demographic metadata differed by source and by participant and was supplied without curation.

Each collaborating institution followed its own protocols to collect whole blood in K2EDTA tubes. For TCRbeta analysis, collaborators shipped samples as frozen whole blood, isolated PBMCs, or DNA extracted from either of those sample types. The specimen was peripheral blood. The sequence was obtained from a woman older than 75 with acute or convalescent COVID-19.

The encoded CDR3 is CASSGGVSGGYEQYF. The bases are TGTGCCAGCAGCGGAGGGGTTAGCGGGGGTTACGAGCAGTACTTC. The sequence joins TRBV4-2 to TRBJ2-7, with 9 central nucleotides matching TRBD2. V ends up 5 bases short and J 4 bases short, with an unmatched junction base count of 9. From its cysteine to its phenylalanine, the CDR3 spans 15 amino acids. The CDR3 DNA has 45 bases and is translated from base 1. The germline V gene supplies CDR1 LGHNA and CDR2 YNFKEQ.